This TCR beta chain came from a study of T cell changes during pregnancy in multiple sclerosis. Notes on this clone: An end of the junction differs from the germline gene, which may be a read error.

The CDR3 is 11 amino acids. The germline gives CDR1 SGDLS, CDR2 YYNGEE. Sequencing was performed with immunoSEQ multiplex PCR; in TCRdb, only in-frame clones are kept and a portion is missing. Here the sample spans roughly 64,000 clones, over 95% being singletons. The starting material was CD8+ T cells from peripheral blood mononuclear cells, obtained after pregnancy. This sequence was found in a female donor with multiple sclerosis, enrolled in a pregnancy study. The rearrangement joins TRBV9 to TRBJ2-1; 8 nucleotides line up with TRBD1. CDR3 residues: CASSSRQGWIF. The CDR3 bases are TGTGCCAGCAGCTCCCGACAGGGGTGGATCTTC.